The TCR beta chain under discussion was sequenced for a study of shared clonotypes between healthy human individuals. Looking at the study overall: In total, the donors were two women and a few men aged 18 to 49.

Once extracted for a subset, genomic DNA was divided evenly among several immunoSEQ plates. The table came from immunoSEQ multiplex PCR; TCRdb's copy has only in-frame clones and leaves some out. This table has hundreds of thousands of clones, roughly 98% appearing once. Trimming left V 5 bases short and J 7 bases short, with 17 bases between. CDR3 length equals 14 residues. Germline-derived CDR1 and CDR2 are SGHVS and FQNEAQ. Terminally differentiated effector memory CD45RA+ cells were excluded from the naive CD8 cells, which were CD45RO-negative and positively selected for CCR7. This clone was found a few times. Its antigen remains unknown. Overall study results and limits: Across a handful of donors, naive CD4 shared around 5.1%, naive CD8 approximately 3.5%, memory CD4 roughly 2.4%, memory CD8 approximately 0.4%.

The chain couples TRBV7-8 to TRBJ1-2; weak D call: TRBD1 (5 bases). The sequenced material came from naive CD8+ T cells sorted from blood. The TCR was taken from a man under 40 in good health. The DNA for the CDR3 is TGTGCCAGCAGCAGAAGCAGGGCGCGAGGTGGCTACACCTTC. Translated, it gives CASSRSRARGGYTF.